This T cell receptor beta chain came from a study of cytomegalovirus exposure and HLA in healthy donors. Overall study results and limits: Later, an analysis found that TCR clusters from the first cohort tended to co-occur in the roughly 120 validation repertoires. Cytomegalovirus association was listed for 150 or so TCR beta chains.

The donors were members of the validation cohort, which comprised 100 to 150 subjects and was separate from the first cohort of about 700 subjects. Sequencing used immunoSEQ multiplex PCR; TCRdb keeps in-frame clones, though not all of them. Of about 130,000 clones listed, 80% to 90% are singletons. Comment on this clone: Antigen unknown.

The TCR sequence derives from a woman in her thirties in good health and CMV-seropositive. Sequencing used PBMCs.

The chain's CDR3 is CASSPGGVETQYF. CDR3 sequence (DNA): TGCGCCAGCAGCCCCGGGGGGGTAGAGACCCAGTACTTC. The rearrangement joins TRBV5-1 to TRBJ2-5, with 8 bases identical to TRBD2. Germline CDR1 and CDR2: SGHRS and YFSETQ. Germline trimming cut 4 bases from V and 4 bases from J; bases unmatched to any gene: 3. The CDR3 runs 13 residues. Complete variable domain (other parts from reference TRBV5-1 and TRBJ2-5): KAGVTQTPRYLIKTRGQQVTLSCSPISGHRSVSWYQQTPGQGLQFLFEYFSETQRNKGNFPGRFSGRQFSNSRSEMNVSTLELGDSALYLCASSPGGVETQYFGPGTRLLVL.